The 6 T cell receptor beta chains in this list originate from one sample, sequenced in a study of blood T cell repertoires in COVID-19. Assay used: immunoSEQ multiplex PCR; TCRdb lists only in-frame clones, some missing. This table holds 170,000 or so clones, about 80% found once. Material: peripheral blood. The receptors come from a woman aged 70-85 years with acute or convalescent COVID-19.

This chain uses TRBV11-3 with TRBJ2-7; D possibly corresponds to TRBD2 (5 bases). Germline V lookup: CDR1 SGHNT, CDR2 YENEEA. V shed 1 base and J shed 6 bases, with 10 bases lying between them. The CDR3 length is 13 residues. CDR3 bases: TGTGCCAGCAGCTTAGTAGCTAGCAGCGAGCAGTACTTC. As protein: CASSLVASSEQYF. Looking up the rest from reference TRBV11-3 and TRBJ2-7 gives the full variable domain: EAGVVQSPRYKIIEKKQPVAFWCNPISGHNTLYWYLQNLGQGPELLIRYENEEAVDDSQLPKDRFSAERLKGVDSTLKIQPAELGDSAVYLCASSLVASSEQYFGPGTRLTVT.

This clone was detected once. V and J are TRBV6-5 and TRBJ1-4; perhaps TRBD1 as D (6 bases). The germline V gene has CDR1 MNHEY and CDR2 SVGAGI. The CDR3 length is 15 residues. The V end lost 5 bases, the J end lost 7 bases, and 17 bases lay between the germline ends. The CDR3 nucleotides read TGTGCCAGCAGTCCTCGGACAGCCTTAGGTGAAAAACTGTTTTTT. Its translation is CASSPRTALGEKLFF.

The V gene is TRBV10-2, the J gene TRBJ1-5, with D perhaps matching TRBD1 (5 bases). This CDR3 is built from 13 residues. V dropped 11 bases and J dropped 6 bases, with 17 bases sitting between them. Germline V lookup: CDR1 WSHSY, CDR2 SAAADI. The chain's CDR3 is CAGSPGGSQPQHF. In DNA form, the CDR3 reads TGCGCCGGCTCCCCCGGGGGTAGTCAGCCCCAGCATTTT.

J is TRBJ2-3 and V is TRBV9; 8 positions agree with TRBD2. The CDR3 consists of 14 residues. In germline, CDR1 is SGDLS, CDR2 YYNGEE. Trimming cost V 6 bases and J 1 base; bases outside gene matches: 4. Here the CDR3 reads CASTGRAGTDTQYF. Here the CDR3 DNA reads TGTGCCAGCACCGGGAGGGCAGGCACAGATACGCAGTATTTT.

The gene calls are TRBV11-3 and TRBJ2-5, with 10 bases that match TRBD2. J gave up 4 bases and V 5 bases, and 7 bases lay outside the gene matches. Germline loops: CDR1 SGHNT, CDR2 YENEEA. The CDR3 contains 15 residues. Here the CDR3 reads CASSPSGREGETQYF. Here the CDR3 DNA reads TGTGCCAGCAGCCCTAGCGGGAGAGAGGGAGAGACCCAGTACTTC.

V and J are TRBV7-9 and TRBJ1-1; weak D call: TRBD1 (5 bases). The length of the CDR3 is 15 residues. Trimming left V 1 base short and J 2 bases short, with 11 bases between. The germline CDR1 and CDR2 sequences are SEHNR and FQNEAQ (reference sequence). CDR3 amino acids: CASSLDRTPNTEAFF. The CDR3 region has the DNA TGTGCCAGCAGCTTAGATCGGACACCAAACACTGAAGCTTTCTTT.